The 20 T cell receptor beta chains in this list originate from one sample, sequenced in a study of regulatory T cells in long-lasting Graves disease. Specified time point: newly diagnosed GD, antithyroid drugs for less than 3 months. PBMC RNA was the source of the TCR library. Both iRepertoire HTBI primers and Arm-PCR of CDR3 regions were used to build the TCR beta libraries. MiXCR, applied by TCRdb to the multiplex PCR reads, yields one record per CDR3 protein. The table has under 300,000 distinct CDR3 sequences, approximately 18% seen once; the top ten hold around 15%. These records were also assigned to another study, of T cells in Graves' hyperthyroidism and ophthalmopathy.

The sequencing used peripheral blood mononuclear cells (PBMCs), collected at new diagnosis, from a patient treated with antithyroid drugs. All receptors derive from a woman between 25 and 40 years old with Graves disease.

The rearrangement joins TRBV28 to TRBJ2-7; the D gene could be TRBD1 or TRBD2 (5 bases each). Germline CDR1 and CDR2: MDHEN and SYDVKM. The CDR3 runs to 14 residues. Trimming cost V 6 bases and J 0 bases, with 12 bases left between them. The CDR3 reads CASRGSGSSYEQYF. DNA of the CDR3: TGTGCCAGCAGGGGGTCAGGGAGCTCCTACGAGCAGTACTTC.

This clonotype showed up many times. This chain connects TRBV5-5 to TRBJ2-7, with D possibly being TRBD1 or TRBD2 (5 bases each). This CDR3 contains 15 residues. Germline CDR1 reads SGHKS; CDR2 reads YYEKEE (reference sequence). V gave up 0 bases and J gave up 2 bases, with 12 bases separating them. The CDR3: CASSLGGGATYEQYF. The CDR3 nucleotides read TGTGCCAGCAGCTTGGGTGGGGGTGCGACCTACGAGCAGTACTTC.

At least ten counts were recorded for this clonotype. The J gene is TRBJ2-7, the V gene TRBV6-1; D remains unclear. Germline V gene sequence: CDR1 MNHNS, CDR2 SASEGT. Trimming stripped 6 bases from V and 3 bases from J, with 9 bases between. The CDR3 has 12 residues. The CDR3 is CASRADIYEQYF. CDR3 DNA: TGTGCCAGCAGGGCTGACATCTACGAGCAGTACTTC.

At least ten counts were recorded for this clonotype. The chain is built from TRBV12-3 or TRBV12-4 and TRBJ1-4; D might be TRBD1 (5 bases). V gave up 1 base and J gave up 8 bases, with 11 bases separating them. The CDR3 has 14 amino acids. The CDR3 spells CASSLDWGREKLFF. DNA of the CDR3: TGTGCCAGCAGTTTAGACTGGGGGAGGGAAAAACTGTTTTTT.

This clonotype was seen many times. The CDR3 loop is CASSLAKTTSGNTIYF. CDR3 nucleotide sequence: TGTGCCAGCAGCTTAGCCAAGACTACCTCTGGAAACACCATATATTTT. The genes are TRBV7-9 and TRBJ1-3; no definite D call. Germline loops: CDR1 SEHNR, CDR2 FQNEAQ (reference sequence). This CDR3 comprises 16 residues. V was pared by 0 bases and J by 0 bases, with 9 bases between.

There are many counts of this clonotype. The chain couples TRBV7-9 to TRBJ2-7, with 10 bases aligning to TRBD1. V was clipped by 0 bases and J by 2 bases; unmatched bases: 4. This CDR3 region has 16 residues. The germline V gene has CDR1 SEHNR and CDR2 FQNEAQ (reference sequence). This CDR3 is CASSLALGQGAYEQYF. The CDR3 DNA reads TGTGCCAGCAGCTTAGCGCTTGGACAGGGGGCCTACGAGCAGTACTTC.

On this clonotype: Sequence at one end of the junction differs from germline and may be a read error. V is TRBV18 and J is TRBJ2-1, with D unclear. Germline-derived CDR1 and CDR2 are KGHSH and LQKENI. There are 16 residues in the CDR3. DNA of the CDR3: TGTGCCAGCTCACCCACCGGCGGACGCTCCTACAATGAGCAGTCCTTC. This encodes CASSPTGGRSYNEQSF.

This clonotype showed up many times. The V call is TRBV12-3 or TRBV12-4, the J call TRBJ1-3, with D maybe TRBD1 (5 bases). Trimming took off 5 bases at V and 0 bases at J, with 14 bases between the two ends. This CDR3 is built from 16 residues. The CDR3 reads CASSTEGRISGNTIYF. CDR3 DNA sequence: TGTGCCAGCAGTACCGAGGGACGGATCTCTGGAAACACCATATATTTT.

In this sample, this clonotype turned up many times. The CDR3 nucleotides are TGTGCCAGCAGGACCAGTGGGGGTGGATTCGCTAACTATGGCTACACCTTC. This encodes CASRTSGGGFANYGYTF. The V gene is TRBV6-1, the J gene TRBJ1-2, with D possibly matching TRBD1 (5 bases). V dropped 6 bases and J dropped 0 bases, with 20 bases sitting between them. The CDR3 totals 17 residues. The V gene's germline CDR1 is MNHNS and CDR2 SASEGT.

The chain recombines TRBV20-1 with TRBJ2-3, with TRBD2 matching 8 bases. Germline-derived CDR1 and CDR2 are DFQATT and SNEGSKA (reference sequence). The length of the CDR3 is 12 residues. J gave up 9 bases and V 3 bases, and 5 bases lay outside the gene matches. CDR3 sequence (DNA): TGCAGTGCTAGCGGGGGGGCAGGCACGCAGTATTTT. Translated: CSASGGAGTQYF.

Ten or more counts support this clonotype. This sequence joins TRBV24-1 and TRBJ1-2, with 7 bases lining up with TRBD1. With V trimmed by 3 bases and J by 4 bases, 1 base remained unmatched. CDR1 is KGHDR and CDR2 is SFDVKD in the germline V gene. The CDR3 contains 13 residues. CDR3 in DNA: TGTGCCACCAGTGATCGGACAGGCTATGGCTACACCTTC. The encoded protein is CATSDRTGYGYTF.

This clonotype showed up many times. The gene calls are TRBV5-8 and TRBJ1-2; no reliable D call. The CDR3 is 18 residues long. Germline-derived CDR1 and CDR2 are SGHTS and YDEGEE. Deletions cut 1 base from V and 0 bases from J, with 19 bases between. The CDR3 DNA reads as TGTGCCAGCAGCTTGAGACTAACAGAGGGCCTAGCTAACTATGGCTACACCTTC. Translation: CASSLRLTEGLANYGYTF.

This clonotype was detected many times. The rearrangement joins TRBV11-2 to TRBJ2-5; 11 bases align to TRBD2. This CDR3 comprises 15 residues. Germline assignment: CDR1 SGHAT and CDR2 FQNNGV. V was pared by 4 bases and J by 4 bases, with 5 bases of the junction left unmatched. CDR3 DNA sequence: TGTGCCAGCAGCTACGTAGCGGGGGGGCCAGAGACCCAGTACTTC. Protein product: CASSYVAGGPETQYF.

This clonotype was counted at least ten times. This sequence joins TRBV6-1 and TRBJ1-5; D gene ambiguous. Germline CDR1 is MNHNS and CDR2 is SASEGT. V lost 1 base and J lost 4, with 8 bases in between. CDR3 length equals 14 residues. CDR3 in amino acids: CASSEDYTNQPQHF. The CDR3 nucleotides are TGTGCCAGCAGTGAAGACTACACTAATCAGCCCCAGCATTTT.

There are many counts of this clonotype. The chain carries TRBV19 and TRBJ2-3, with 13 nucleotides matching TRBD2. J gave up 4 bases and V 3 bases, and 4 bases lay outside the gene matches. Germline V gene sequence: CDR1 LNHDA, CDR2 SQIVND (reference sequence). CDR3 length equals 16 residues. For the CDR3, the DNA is TGTGCCAGTAGTATCTCCGGGACTAGCGGGGCAGATACGCAGTATTTT. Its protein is CASSISGTSGADTQYF.

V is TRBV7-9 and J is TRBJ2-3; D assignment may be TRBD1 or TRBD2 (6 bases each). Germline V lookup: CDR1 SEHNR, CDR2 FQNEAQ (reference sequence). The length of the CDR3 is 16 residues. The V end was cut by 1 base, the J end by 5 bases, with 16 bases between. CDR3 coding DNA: TGTGCCAGCAGCTTAGTAGCCGGGGGCGGACGAGATACGCAGTATTTT. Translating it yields CASSLVAGGGRDTQYF.

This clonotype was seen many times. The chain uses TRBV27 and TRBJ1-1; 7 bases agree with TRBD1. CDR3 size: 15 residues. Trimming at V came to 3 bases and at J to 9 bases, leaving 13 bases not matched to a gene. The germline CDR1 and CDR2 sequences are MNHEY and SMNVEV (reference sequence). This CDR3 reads CASSFDRSGTEKAFF. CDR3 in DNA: TGTGCCAGCAGTTTCGACCGATCCGGGACAGAAAAAGCTTTCTTT.

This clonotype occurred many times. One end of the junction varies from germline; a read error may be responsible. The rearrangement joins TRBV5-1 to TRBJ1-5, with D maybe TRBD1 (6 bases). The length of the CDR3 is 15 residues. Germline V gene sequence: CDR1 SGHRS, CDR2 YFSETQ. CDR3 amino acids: CASSLFQGRNQPQHF. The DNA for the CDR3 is TGTGCCAGCAGCTTGTTTCAGGGGAGAAATCAGCCCCAGCATTTT.

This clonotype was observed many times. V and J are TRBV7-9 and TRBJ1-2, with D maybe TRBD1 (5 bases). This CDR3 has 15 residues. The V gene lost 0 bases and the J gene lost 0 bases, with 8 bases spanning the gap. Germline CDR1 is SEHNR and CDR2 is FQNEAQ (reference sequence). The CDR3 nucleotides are TGTGCCAGCAGCTTAGCGCGGGGCTCTAACTATGGCTACACCTTC. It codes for CASSLARGSNYGYTF.

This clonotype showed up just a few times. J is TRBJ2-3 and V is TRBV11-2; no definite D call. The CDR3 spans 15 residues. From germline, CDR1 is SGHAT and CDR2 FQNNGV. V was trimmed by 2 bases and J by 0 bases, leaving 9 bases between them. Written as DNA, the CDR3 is TGTGCCAGCAGCTTACTTGACTTGAGCACAGATACGCAGTATTTT. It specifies CASSLLDLSTDTQYF.